This TCR beta chain was documented in a study of response to subunit inactivated influenza vaccine. Notes on this clonotype: Its antigen remains unidentified.

Study results and limitations: Authors proposed each seasonal influenza vaccination draws in few new T cells.

TCRdb re-analysed the RT-PCR reads in MiXCR, keeping a single row per CDR3 protein. The top ten hold over 9% of the sample, which has a few hundred thousand distinct CDR3 sequences, around 20% seen once. From germline, CDR1 is ENHRY and CDR2 SYGVKD. The CDR3 is made up of 17 amino acids. With 2 bases clipped from V and 7 bases from J, the junction kept 10 bases outside the gene matches. The gene calls are TRBV10-3 and TRBJ2-1; 11 bases match TRBD2. Sequencing used PBMCs from blood, obtained less than 22 months after vaccination. The origin of this receptor is a man between 50 and 69 years old who received an inactivated influenza vaccine. Written as DNA, the CDR3 is TGTGCCATCAGTGAGGTGTTAGCGGGAGGGCCTAATAATGAGCAGTTCTTC. Encoded protein: CAISEVLAGGPNNEQFF.